This T cell receptor beta chain was identified during a study of T cell responses to AZD1222 COVID-19 vaccine. Trimming removed 7 bases from V and 4 bases from J; junction bases left unmatched: 11. In germline, CDR1 is MDHEN, CDR2 SYDVKM. This CDR3 spans 15 amino acids. Assay: immunoSEQ multiplex PCR; the TCRdb copy retains only in-frame clones and omits some. This sample yields over 100,000 clones, of which 88% are seen a single time; around 9% belongs to the top ten. This clone occurred a few times. What it binds is unknown. The study, taken as a whole, reports: Nearly half of unique spike-specific TCRs reportedly avoided B.1.351 and B.1.1.7 mutated regions.

The TCR was taken from an adult in good health. The chain carries TRBV28 and TRBJ2-3, with 7 bases aligning to TRBD1. Source: peripheral blood, taken on day 0 of AZD1222 vaccination. The CDR3 sequence: CASKGRDSPSDTQYF. For the CDR3, the DNA is TGTGCCAGCAAGGGCCGGGACAGCCCTTCAGATACGCAGTATTTT.